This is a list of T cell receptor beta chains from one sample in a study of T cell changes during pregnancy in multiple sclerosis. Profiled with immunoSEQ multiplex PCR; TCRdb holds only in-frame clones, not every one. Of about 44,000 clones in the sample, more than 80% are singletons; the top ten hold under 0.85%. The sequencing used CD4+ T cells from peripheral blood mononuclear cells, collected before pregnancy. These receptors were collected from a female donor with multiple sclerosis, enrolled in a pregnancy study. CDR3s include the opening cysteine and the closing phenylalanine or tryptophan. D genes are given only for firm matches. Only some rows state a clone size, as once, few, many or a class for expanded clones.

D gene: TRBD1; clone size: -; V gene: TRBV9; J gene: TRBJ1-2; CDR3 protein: CASSVEQGIGYTF; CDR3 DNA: TGTGCCAGCAGCGTAGAACAGGGGATTGGCTACACCTTC
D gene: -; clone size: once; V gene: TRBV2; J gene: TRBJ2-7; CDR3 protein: CASRDIRYEQYF; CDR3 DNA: TGTGCCAGCAGGGACATCAGATACGAGCAGTACTTC
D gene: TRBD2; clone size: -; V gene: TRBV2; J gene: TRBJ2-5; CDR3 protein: CASIPLGLAGGQETQYF; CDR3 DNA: TGTGCCAGCATCCCGTTAGGCCTAGCGGGGGGACAAGAGACCCAGTACTTC
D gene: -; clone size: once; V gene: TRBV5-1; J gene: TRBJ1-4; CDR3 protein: CASSHGQSTTNEKLFF; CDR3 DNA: TGCGCCAGCAGCCACGGACAGTCCACAACTAATGAAAAACTGTTTTTT
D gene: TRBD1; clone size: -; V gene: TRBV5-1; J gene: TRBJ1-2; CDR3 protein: CASQSDRVLDGYTF; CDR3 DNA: TGCGCCAGCCAATCCGACAGGGTCTTAGATGGCTACACCTTC
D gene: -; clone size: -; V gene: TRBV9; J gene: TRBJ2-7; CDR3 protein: CASSVALSSYEQYF; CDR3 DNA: TGTGCCAGCAGCGTAGCCCTGAGCTCCTACGAGCAGTACTTC
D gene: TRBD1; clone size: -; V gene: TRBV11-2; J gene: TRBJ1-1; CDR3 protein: CASSHWTGKVEAFF; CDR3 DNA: TGTGCCAGCAGCCACTGGACAGGGAAAGTTGAAGCTTTCTTT
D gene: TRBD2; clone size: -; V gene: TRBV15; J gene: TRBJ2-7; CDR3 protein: CATSRDKGRGVSYEQYF; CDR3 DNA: TGTGCCACCAGCAGAGATAAGGGACGGGGGGTATCCTACGAGCAGTACTTC
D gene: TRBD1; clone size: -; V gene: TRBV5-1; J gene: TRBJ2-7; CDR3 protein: CASSVWDRSYEQYF; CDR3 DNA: TGCGCCAGCAGCGTCTGGGACAGATCCTACGAGCAGTACTTC
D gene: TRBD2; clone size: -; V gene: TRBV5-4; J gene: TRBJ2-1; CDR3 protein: CASTPGRGTRRFGEQFF; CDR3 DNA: TGTGCCAGCACCCCGGGAAGAGGGACTAGGCGGTTCGGGGAGCAGTTCTTC
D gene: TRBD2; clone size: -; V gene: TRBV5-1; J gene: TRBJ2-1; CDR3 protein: CASSLRVASGAQFF; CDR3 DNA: TGCGCCAGCAGCTTGCGGGTGGCTAGCGGGGCGCAGTTCTTC
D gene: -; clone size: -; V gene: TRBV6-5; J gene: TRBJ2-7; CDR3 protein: CASSQGHLEQYF; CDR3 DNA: TGTGCCAGCAGCCAGGGACACCTGGAGCAGTACTTC
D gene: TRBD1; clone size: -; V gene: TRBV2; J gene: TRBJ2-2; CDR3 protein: CASRTGQGYTGELFF; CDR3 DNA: TGTGCCAGCAGGACGGGACAGGGTTACACCGGGGAGCTGTTTTTT
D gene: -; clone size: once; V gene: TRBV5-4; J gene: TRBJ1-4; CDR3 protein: CASSLGDKVNEKLFF; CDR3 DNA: TGTGCCAGCAGCTTGGGGGACAAGGTTAATGAAAAACTGTTTTTT
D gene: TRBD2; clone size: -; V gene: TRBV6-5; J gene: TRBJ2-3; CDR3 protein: CASSYRGGPGGDTQYF; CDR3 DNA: TGTGCCAGCAGTTACCGCGGGGGGCCCGGGGGAGATACGCAGTATTTT
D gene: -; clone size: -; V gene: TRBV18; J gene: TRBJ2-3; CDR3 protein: CASSPPRAGDTDTQYF; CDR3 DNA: TGTGCCAGCTCACCGCCCCGAGCGGGCGACACAGATACGCAGTATTTT
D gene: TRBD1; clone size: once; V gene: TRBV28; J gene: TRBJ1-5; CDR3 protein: CASSFRTGGSQPQHF; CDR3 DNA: TGTGCCAGCAGTTTTAGGACAGGGGGCAGTCAGCCCCAGCATTTT
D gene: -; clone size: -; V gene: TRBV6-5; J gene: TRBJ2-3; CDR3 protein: CARRGLVADTQYF; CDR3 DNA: TGTGCCAGAAGAGGACTCGTCGCAGATACGCAGTATTTT
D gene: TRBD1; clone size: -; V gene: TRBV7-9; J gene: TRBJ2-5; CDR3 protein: CASRLYRDRGRGETQYF; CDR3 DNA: TGTGCCAGCAGACTTTACCGGGACAGGGGGCGAGGAGAGACCCAGTACTTC
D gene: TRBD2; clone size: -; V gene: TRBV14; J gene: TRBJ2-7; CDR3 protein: CASSQRTSGTVDGEQYF; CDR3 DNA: TGTGCCAGCAGCCAGCGGACTAGCGGGACCGTTGACGGCGAGCAGTACTTC
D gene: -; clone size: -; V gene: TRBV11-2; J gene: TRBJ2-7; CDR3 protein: CASSFRGEQYF; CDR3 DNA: TGTGCCAGCAGCTTCCGGGGGGAGCAGTACTTC
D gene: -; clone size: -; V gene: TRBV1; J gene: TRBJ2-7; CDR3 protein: CTSSLIIEIFQETTIPIYEQYF; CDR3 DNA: TGCACCAGCAGCCTAATTATAGAGATTTTTCAGGAAACAACAATCCCCATCTACGAGCAGTACTTC
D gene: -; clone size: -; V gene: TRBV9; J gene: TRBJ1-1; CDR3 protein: CASSSNAGTEAFF; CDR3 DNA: TGTGCCAGCAGCTCCAATGCAGGCACTGAAGCTTTCTTT
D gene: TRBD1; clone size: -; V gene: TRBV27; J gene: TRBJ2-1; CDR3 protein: CASSFSTGVSLDEQFF; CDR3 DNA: TGTGCCAGCAGTTTTTCGACAGGGGTCTCTTTGGATGAGCAGTTCTTC
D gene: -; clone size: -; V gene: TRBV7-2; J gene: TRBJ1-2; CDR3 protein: CASSSRGAGGYTF; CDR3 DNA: TGTGCCAGCAGCTCTCGGGGGGCTGGCGGCTACACCTTC
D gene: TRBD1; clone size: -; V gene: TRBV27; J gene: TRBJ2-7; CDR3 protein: CASSLDHRGSYEQYF; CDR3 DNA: TGTGCCAGCAGTCTAGACCACAGGGGGAGCTACGAGCAGTACTTC
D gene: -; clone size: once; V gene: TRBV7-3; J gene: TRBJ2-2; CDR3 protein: CASSLFSLNTGELFF; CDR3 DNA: TGTGCCAGCAGCTTATTTTCTCTCAACACCGGGGAGCTGTTTTTT
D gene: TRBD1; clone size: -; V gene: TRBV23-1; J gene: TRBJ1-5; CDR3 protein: CASSPWGGTGVHF; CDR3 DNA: TGCGCCAGCAGTCCCTGGGGAGGGACAGGGGTACATTTT
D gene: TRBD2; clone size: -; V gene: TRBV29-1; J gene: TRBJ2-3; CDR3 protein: CSVDQGLGLAGGTDTQYF; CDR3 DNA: TGCAGCGTTGATCAGGGGTTGGGACTAGCGGGGGGGACAGATACGCAGTATTTT
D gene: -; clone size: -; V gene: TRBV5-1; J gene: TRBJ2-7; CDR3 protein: CASSRSGTGALEQYF; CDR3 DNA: TGCGCCAGCAGCCGCTCCGGGACTGGGGCCCTCGAGCAGTACTTC
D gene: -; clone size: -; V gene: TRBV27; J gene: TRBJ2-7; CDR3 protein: CASSFRGGAGTAPYEQYF; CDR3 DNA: TGTGCCAGCAGTTTTCGAGGTGGGGCGGGGACAGCTCCCTACGAGCAGTACTTC
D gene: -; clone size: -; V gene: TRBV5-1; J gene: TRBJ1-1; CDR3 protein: CASSSRGHTEAFF; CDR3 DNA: TGCGCCAGCAGCTCCAGGGGTCACACTGAAGCTTTCTTT
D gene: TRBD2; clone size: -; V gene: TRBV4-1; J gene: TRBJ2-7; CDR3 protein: CASSLTSGSSYEQYF; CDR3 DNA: TGCGCCAGCAGCTTGACTAGCGGGAGCTCCTACGAGCAGTACTTC
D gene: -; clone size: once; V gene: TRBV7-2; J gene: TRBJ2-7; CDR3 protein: CASSLVSVSYEQYF; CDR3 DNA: TGTGCCAGCAGCTTAGTGTCTGTATCCTACGAGCAGTACTTC
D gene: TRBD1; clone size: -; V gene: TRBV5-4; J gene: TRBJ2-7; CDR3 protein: CASRGTGKSYEQYF; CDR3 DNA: TGTGCCAGCAGAGGGACAGGGAAGTCCTACGAGCAGTACTTC
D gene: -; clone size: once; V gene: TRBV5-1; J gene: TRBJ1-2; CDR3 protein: CASSLVPRGYGYTF; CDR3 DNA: TGCGCCAGCAGCTTGGTACCTCGGGGGTATGGCTACACCTTC
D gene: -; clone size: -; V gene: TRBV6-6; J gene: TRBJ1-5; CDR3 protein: CASSYSGRGGLEPQHF; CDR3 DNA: TGTGCCAGCAGTTACTCGGGCAGGGGCGGGCTAGAGCCCCAGCATTTT
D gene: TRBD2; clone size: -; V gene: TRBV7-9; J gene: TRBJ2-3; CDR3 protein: CASRHRGDLYTQYF; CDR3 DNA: TGTGCCAGCAGACATCGGGGGGATCTATATACGCAGTATTTT
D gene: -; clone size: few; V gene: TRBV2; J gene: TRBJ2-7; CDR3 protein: CASSVRGDQYF; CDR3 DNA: TGTGCCAGCAGTGTCAGGGGCGATCAGTACTTC
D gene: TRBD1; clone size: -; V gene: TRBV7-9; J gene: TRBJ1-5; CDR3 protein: CASSPGTDYSNQPQHF; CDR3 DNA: TGTGCCAGCAGCCCTGGGACAGACTATAGCAATCAGCCCCAGCATTTT
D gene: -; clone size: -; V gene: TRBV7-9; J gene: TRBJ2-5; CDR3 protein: CASRLGQQETQYF; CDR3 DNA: TGTGCCAGCAGGCTCGGACAGCAAGAGACCCAGTACTTC
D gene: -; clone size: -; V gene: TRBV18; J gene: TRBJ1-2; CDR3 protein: CASSLTGLSRGYGYTF; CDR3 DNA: TGTGCCAGCTCACTGACGGGTCTCTCCCGAGGCTATGGCTACACCTTC
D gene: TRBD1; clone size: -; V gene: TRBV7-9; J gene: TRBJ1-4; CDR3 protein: CASETGTGYEKLFF; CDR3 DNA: TGTGCCAGTGAGACCGGGACAGGGTATGAAAAACTGTTTTTT
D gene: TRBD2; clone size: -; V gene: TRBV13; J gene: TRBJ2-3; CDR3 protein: CASSPGTSGFTDTQYF; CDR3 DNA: TGTGCCAGCAGCCCGGGGACTAGCGGATTCACAGATACGCAGTATTTT
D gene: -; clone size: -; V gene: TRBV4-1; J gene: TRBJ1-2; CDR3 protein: CASSQDQGWNYGYTF; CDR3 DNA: TGCGCCAGCAGCCAAGACCAGGGATGGAACTATGGCTACACCTTC
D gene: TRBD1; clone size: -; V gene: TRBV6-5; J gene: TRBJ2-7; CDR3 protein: CASSSFYRGISYEQYF; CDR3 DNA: TGTGCCAGCAGTTCCTTTTACAGGGGAATCTCCTACGAGCAGTACTTC
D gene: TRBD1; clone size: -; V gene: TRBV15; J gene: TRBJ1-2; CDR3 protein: CATLRTGETGYTF; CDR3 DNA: TGTGCCACCTTACGGACAGGGGAGACTGGCTACACCTTC